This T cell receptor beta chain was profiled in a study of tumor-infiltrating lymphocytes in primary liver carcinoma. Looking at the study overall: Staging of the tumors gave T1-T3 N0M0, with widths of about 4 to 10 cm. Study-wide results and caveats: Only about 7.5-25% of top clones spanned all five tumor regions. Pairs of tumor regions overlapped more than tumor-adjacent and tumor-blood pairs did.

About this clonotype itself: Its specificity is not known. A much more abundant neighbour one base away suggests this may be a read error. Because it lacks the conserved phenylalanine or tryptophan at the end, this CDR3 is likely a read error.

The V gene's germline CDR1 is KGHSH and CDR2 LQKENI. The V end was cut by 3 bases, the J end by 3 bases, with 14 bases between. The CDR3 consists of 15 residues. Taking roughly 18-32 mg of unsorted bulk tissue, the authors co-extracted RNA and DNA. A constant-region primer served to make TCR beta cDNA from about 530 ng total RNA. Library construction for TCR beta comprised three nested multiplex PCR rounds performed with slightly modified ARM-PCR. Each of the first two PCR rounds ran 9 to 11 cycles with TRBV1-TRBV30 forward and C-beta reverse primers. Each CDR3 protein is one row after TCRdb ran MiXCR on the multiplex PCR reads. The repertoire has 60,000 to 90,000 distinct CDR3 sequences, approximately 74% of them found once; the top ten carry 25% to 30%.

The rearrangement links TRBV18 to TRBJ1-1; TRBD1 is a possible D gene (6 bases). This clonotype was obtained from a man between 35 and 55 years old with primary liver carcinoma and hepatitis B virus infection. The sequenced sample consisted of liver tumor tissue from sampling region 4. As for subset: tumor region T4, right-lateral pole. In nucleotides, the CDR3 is TGTGCCAGCTCACCCAGAATATCAGGGGACACTGAAGCTTTCCTT. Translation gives CASSPRISGDTEAFL.